A selection of T cell receptor beta chains follows, all from one sample in a study of immune evolution from preneoplasia to lung adenocarcinoma. Using immunoSEQ multiplex PCR, the repertoire was profiled, and TCRdb retains in-frame clones only, with some absent. The data hold roughly 9,400 clones, with roughly 91% observed a single time. Sequenced: FFPE invasive lung adenocarcinoma tissue. These receptors all come from a person in their 70s with invasive lung adenocarcinoma. Some clones in this sample may be carry-over from other donors' samples. CDR3s include the opening cysteine and the closing phenylalanine or tryptophan. D genes are given only for firm matches. Only part of the rows carry a size: once, few, many, or a class if the clone is expanded.

>TRBV5-1|TRBJ1-2|once|.|13
TGCGCCAGCAGCTTGAGAGGGGCCGAAGGCTACACCTTC
CASSLRGAEGYTF
>TRBV4-1|TRBJ2-1|.|TRBD2|14
TGCGCCAGCAGCCTAGGACTAGCGGGTAATGAGCAGTTCTTC
CASSLGLAGNEQFF
>TRBV7-8|TRBJ2-7|once|.|14
TGTGCCAGCAGCACAAACGTAGGGGTCTACGAGCAGTACTTC
CASSTNVGVYEQYF
>TRBV28|TRBJ1-4|once|.|15
TGTGCCAGCATAGGGTCGGGGGGAGTCGGTGAAAAACTGTTTTTT
CASIGSGGVGEKLFF
>TRBV28|TRBJ2-7|.|.|15
TGTGCCAGCAGTCCCAGGGGGGCGGGAGGTAGGGAGCAGTACTTC
CASSPRGAGGREQYF
>TRBV6-6|TRBJ1-1|.|.|15
TGTGCCAGCAGTTACTCGATACGGGGGCATACTGAAGCTTTCTTT
CASSYSIRGHTEAFF
>TRBV27|TRBJ1-1|.|.|14
TGTGCCAGCAGTTTCTTAGGGGTGAACACTGAAGCTTTCTTT
CASSFLGVNTEAFF
>TRBV6-1|TRBJ1-4|.|TRBD1|15
TGTGCCAGCAGGGACAGGGTCGCAACTAATGAAAAACTGTTTTTT
CASRDRVATNEKLFF
>TRBV4-1|TRBJ2-2|once|TRBD2|17
TGCGCCAGCAGCCAGGGACTAGCGGGAGTAATTACCGGGGAGCTGTTTTTT
CASSQGLAGVITGELFF
>TRBV6-5|TRBJ2-1|few|.|14
TGTGCCACCGGGACACCAAGCTCCTACAATGAGCAGTTCTTC
CATGTPSSYNEQFF
>TRBV2|TRBJ2-3|.|TRBD2|17
TGTGCCAGTTGGACTAGCGGGGGGGCCCGGGGCACAGATACGCAGTATTTT
CASWTSGGARGTDTQYF
>TRBV6-5|TRBJ2-3|.|TRBD2|15
TGTGCCAGCCGGGAGCGGGGGCTCTTCACAGATACGCAGTATTTT
CASRERGLFTDTQYF
>TRBV9|TRBJ1-4|.|.|16
TGTGCCAGCAGCCCTCCGACAGGTCGTCATCCTGAAAAACTGTTTTTT
CASSPPTGRHPEKLFF
>TRBV5-1|TRBJ2-5|.|TRBD1|15
TGCGCCAGCAGCATCGGGACAGGGGGCCGGGAGACCCAGTACTTC
CASSIGTGGRETQYF
>TRBV7-9|TRBJ2-1|.|.|14
TGTGCCAGCAGCTCCAGGGACCTTTACAATGAGCAGTTCTTC
CASSSRDLYNEQFF
>TRBV19|TRBJ2-2|.|.|14
TGTGCCAGTAGTCCAACAGGGTCTGCCGGGGAGCTGTTTTTT
CASSPTGSAGELFF
>TRBV6-6|TRBJ2-7|.|.|15
TGTGCCAGCAGTTACGAGGTCAGGAGCTCCTACGAGCAGTACTTC
CASSYEVRSSYEQYF
>TRBV28|TRBJ2-7|.|.|13
TGTGCCAGCAGTCTCGCAGGGACCTACGAGCAGTACTTC
CASSLAGTYEQYF
>TRBV27|TRBJ2-5|.|.|15
TGTGCCAGCAGACGCGATTGGGCAGGGCAAGAGACCCAGTACTTC
CASRRDWAGQETQYF
>TRBV27|TRBJ1-4|.|TRBD1|15
TGTGCCAGCAGTCCGCGGGGACAGGATAATGAAAAACTGTTTTTT
CASSPRGQDNEKLFF
>TRBV28|TRBJ1-2|.|.|14
TGTGCCAGCAAACCCAGGGAGTGGGGTTCTGGCTACACCTTC
CASKPREWGSGYTF
>TRBV27|TRBJ1-4|once|TRBD1|14
TGTGCCAGCAGTTCCTCAGGACAGGAGGAAAAACTGTTTTTT
CASSSSGQEEKLFF
>TRBV7-3|TRBJ2-5|.|.|15
TGTGCCAGCAGCTTAAGTCCGGGGATGGGAGAGACCCAGTACTTC
CASSLSPGMGETQYF
>TRBV28|TRBJ1-5|.|.|14
TGTGCCAGCAGAATAGGACACGATGGGGCGCCCCAGCATTTT
CASRIGHDGAPQHF
>TRBV2|TRBJ2-5|.|.|11
TGTGCCAGCACAAGGGGAGAGACCCAGTACTTC
CASTRGETQYF
>TRBV5-6|TRBJ1-2|.|.|14
TGTGCCAGCTCCTATAGAGGAGTAAACTATGGCTACACCTTC
CASSYRGVNYGYTF
>TRBV5-4|TRBJ2-1|.|TRBD1|19
TGTGCCAGCACCCCGTCGCGGTCAACGGGACAGGGGGACTACAATGAGCAGTTCTTC
CASTPSRSTGQGDYNEQFF
>TRBV7-2|TRBJ1-2|.|.|15
TGTGCCAGCAGCTTAGCGCCGGGGTCTAACTATGGCTACACCTTC
CASSLAPGSNYGYTF
>TRBV19|TRBJ1-5|.|TRBD1|13
TGTGCCAGTAGTGTACAGGGGTTTCAGCCCCAGCATTTT
CASSVQGFQPQHF
>TRBV28|TRBJ2-4|.|TRBD2|16
TGTGCCAGCAGTTCCCAACTAGCGGAAGCCAAAAACATTCAGTACTTC
CASSSQLAEAKNIQYF
>TRBV28|TRBJ2-2|.|.|17
TGTGCCAGCGTCTCCAGTTCTCACGGACTCTTTGGCGGGGAGCTGTTTTTT
CASVSSSHGLFGGELFF
>TRBV28|TRBJ2-7|.|.|11
TGTGCCAGCAGGGACAGCTACGAGCAGTACTTC
CASRDSYEQYF
>TRBV2|TRBJ1-4|.|.|13
TGTGCCTCAGGGATGGGGAATTATGAAAAACTGTTTTTT
CASGMGNYEKLFF
>TRBV28|TRBJ1-5|.|.|13
TGTGCCAGCAGTCGGGGGGGAAATCAGCCCCAGCATTTT
CASSRGGNQPQHF
>TRBV28|TRBJ2-3|.|.|13
TGTGCCAGCAGTTTAGGGGTCAGGAATACGCAGTATTTT
CASSLGVRNTQYF
>TRBV6-6|TRBJ2-7|.|TRBD1|14
TGTGCCAGCAGTTACGACAGGGGGGGTGGCGAGCAGTACTTC
CASSYDRGGGEQYF
>TRBV30|TRBJ1-1|.|.|13
TGTGCCTGGAGAACCGCGGTTTTTACTGAAGCTTTCTTT
CAWRTAVFTEAFF
>TRBV28|TRBJ2-7|.|TRBD2|17
TGTGCCAGCAGTTTAAGCGGGCTGGGCGGGGGGGCCGGCGAGCAGTACTTC
CASSLSGLGGGAGEQYF
>TRBV30|TRBJ1-1|.|.|15
TGTGCCTGGAAAACCCCAGGAAAGGGAAGCACTGAAGCTTTCTTT
CAWKTPGKGSTEAFF
>TRBV7-8|TRBJ2-5|.|.|16
TGTGCCAGCAGCCTACGGGGGATTGGTGGGCAAGAGACCCAGTACTTC
CASSLRGIGGQETQYF
>TRBV5-1|TRBJ1-4|.|.|18
TGCGCCAGCAGTTTGGGGGGCCGGCTTGGTTCAACTAATGAAAAACTGTTTTTT
CASSLGGRLGSTNEKLFF
>TRBV11-2|TRBJ1-2|.|TRBD1|18
TGTGCCAGCAGCTCCTCGGTGGGGGACAGGGTACAGGTCTATGGCTACACCTTC
CASSSSVGDRVQVYGYTF
>TRBV11-2|TRBJ2-7|.|TRBD2|15
TGTGCCAGCAGCCACCTCGGGACTACCTCCTACGAGCAGTACTTC
CASSHLGTTSYEQYF